The 8 T cell receptor beta chains below come from one sample, sequenced in a study of OX40 agonist ivuxolimab in advanced cancers. Sequencing was performed with immunoSEQ multiplex PCR; in TCRdb, only in-frame clones are kept and a portion is missing. The table shows tens of thousands of clones, with 90% occurring only once. The sequences come from CD4+ or CD8+ T cells sorted from blood, collected in a trial of the OX40 agonist ivuxolimab. All receptors come from an adult with an advanced solid tumor such as melanoma, head and neck, liver or kidney cancer.

This rearrangement joins TRBV6-8 to TRBJ1-2; no definite D call. Trimming stripped 2 bases from V and 5 bases from J, with 18 bases between. The CDR3 sequence is 16 residues long. Germline loops: CDR1 MNHGY, CDR2 SAAAGT. The CDR3 nucleotides are TGTGCCAGCAGTTACCCCTCTCGGCAGTCGAGTTATGGCTACACCTTC. Translating gives CASSYPSRQSSYGYTF.

The chain couples TRBV19 to TRBJ2-5; 11 nucleotides line up with TRBD2. Germline V gene data show CDR1 as LNHDA and CDR2 as SQIVND (reference sequence). This CDR3 comprises 15 residues. Trimming cost V 4 bases and J 4 bases; bases outside gene matches: 5. The CDR3 DNA is TGTGCCAGTAGTACTTATAGCGGGAGGGGAGAGACCCAGTACTTC. This translates into CASSTYSGRGETQYF. Drawing the rest from reference TRBV19 and TRBJ2-5, the complete variable domain is DGGITQSPKYLFRKEGQNVTLSCEQNLNHDAMYWYRQDPGQGLRLIYYSQIVNDFQKGDIAEGYSVSREKKESFPLTVTSAQKNPTAFYLCASSTYSGRGETQYFGPGTRLLVL.

This clone was detected only a few times. This chain uses TRBV4-1 with TRBJ2-5; 9 positions match TRBD2. Germline lookup yields CDR1 MGHRA and CDR2 YSYEKL. V lost 1 base, J lost 5 bases, and 8 bases stayed unmatched. This CDR3 is built from 16 residues. CDR3 in DNA: TGCGCCAGCAGCCAAGGATCGGCGGGAGGGAAGGAGACCCAGTACTTC. Its protein is CASSQGSAGGKETQYF.

The chain is built from TRBV6-5 and TRBJ1-4; 7 bases align to TRBD1. Per germline, CDR1 MNHEY and CDR2 SVGAGI. The trim removed 3 bases at V and 12 bases at J, leaving 10 bases unmatched. The CDR3 is made up of 14 amino acids. CDR3 sequence: CASSYTGDREELFF. In DNA form, the CDR3 reads TGTGCCAGCAGTTATACCGGTGACAGGGAGGAACTGTTTTTT.

V and J are TRBV13 and TRBJ2-3, with D tentatively TRBD1 (6 bases). Trimming shortened V by 5 bases and J by 5 bases, and 17 bases separated the two germline ends. The CDR3 totals 15 residues. The germline gives CDR1 PRHDT, CDR2 FYEKMQ (reference sequence). CDR3 in amino acids: CASSHYMGAEDTQYF. CDR3 DNA sequence: TGTGCCAGCAGCCACTACATGGGGGCAGAAGATACGCAGTATTTT.

The chain joins TRBV2 to TRBJ2-5, with 7 bases lining up with TRBD2. V trimming: 8 bases; J trimming: 7 bases; junction bases outside the gene matches: 13. The V gene's germline CDR1 is SNHLY and CDR2 FYNNEI. The CDR3 runs to 14 residues. CDR3 residues: CASVGGGPEGTQYF. CDR3 DNA: TGTGCCAGCGTTGGGGGAGGGCCTGAAGGGACCCAGTACTTC.

The chain couples TRBV18 to TRBJ2-2; 13 bases fit TRBD2. In germline, CDR1 is KGHSH, CDR2 LQKENI. The CDR3 is 16 amino acids. V shed 2 bases, J shed 7 bases, and the junction held 4 bases outside the gene matches. The CDR3 protein is CASSPGLAGVDGELFF. Here the CDR3 DNA reads TGTGCCAGCTCACCAGGACTAGCGGGAGTCGACGGGGAGCTGTTTTTT.

V gene TRBV7-2 combines with J gene TRBJ1-5; a weak D match, TRBD1 (5 bases). V was cut by 3 bases and J by 5 bases, with 11 bases left in between. This CDR3 is 14 amino acids long. The germline V gene has CDR1 SGHTA and CDR2 FQGNSA. The CDR3 nucleotides read TGTGCCAGCAGCTTCCCACGGGGGTATCAGCCCCAGCATTTT. It yields the protein CASSFPRGYQPQHF.